Listed here are 26 T cell receptor beta chains from one sample, sequenced in a study of T cells in tuberculosis. The method was immunoSEQ multiplex PCR; TCRdb's version includes in-frame clones alone and lacks a portion of them. The table shows fewer than 45,000 clones, with roughly 96% occurring only once. Sample: PBMCs. These receptors were taken from a donor aged 5 to 30 with latent tuberculosis or without tuberculosis infection.

The chain employs TRBV27 and TRBJ1-1, with 9 nucleotides matching TRBD1. With 6 bases clipped from V and 4 bases from J, the junction kept 6 bases outside the gene matches. Germline V CDR1 and CDR2: MNHEY, SMNVEV (reference sequence). The CDR3 totals 14 residues. The CDR3 reads CASSRDRAPTEAFF. CDR3 DNA: TGTGCCAGCAGCCGGGACAGGGCCCCCACTGAAGCTTTCTTT.

The chain employs TRBV27 and TRBJ2-1; TRBD2 agrees at 10 bases. The CDR3 loop spans 16 amino acids. With 6 bases clipped from V and 7 bases from J, the junction kept 12 bases outside the gene matches. The germline V gene has CDR1 MNHEY and CDR2 SMNVEV (reference sequence). The CDR3 sequence: CASSAAGGRARNEQFF. The CDR3 bases are TGTGCCAGCAGCGCAGCGGGAGGGCGGGCACGTAATGAGCAGTTCTTC.

The chain couples TRBV2 to TRBJ1-4; weak D call: TRBD1 (5 bases). This CDR3 contains 18 residues. With 2 bases removed from V and 0 bases from J, the gap between germline ends came to 16 bases. Germline lookup yields CDR1 SNHLY and CDR2 FYNNEI. DNA for the CDR3: TGTGCCAGCAGTGAAATATCAGGGTACGATGCAACTAATGAAAAACTGTTTTTT. Encoded protein: CASSEISGYDATNEKLFF.

The chain uses TRBV5-1 and TRBJ2-3; tentatively, D is TRBD1 (6 bases). The CDR3 spans 14 residues. Germline V gene data show CDR1 as SGHRS and CDR2 as YFSETQ. With 4 bases removed from V and 0 bases from J, the gap between germline ends came to 9 bases. The CDR3 spells CASSTGQSTDTQYF. The CDR3 nucleotides read TGCGCCAGCAGCACCGGACAGAGCACAGATACGCAGTATTTT.

With regard to this clone: One end of the junction fails to match germline, which may point to a read error. The J gene is TRBJ2-7, the V gene TRBV29-1; the D gene is possibly TRBD1 (7 bases). The germline V gene has CDR1 SQVTM and CDR2 ANQGSEA. This CDR3 has 11 residues. CDR3 in amino acids: CSVKSRGELYF. CDR3 nucleotide sequence: TGCAGCGTTAAAAGCAGGGGGGAGCTGTACTTC.

About this clone: The same CDR3 arises from other DNA sequences in this sample as well. The rearrangement uses TRBV6-5 and TRBJ1-2; D is possibly TRBD1 (6 bases). Trimming stripped 7 bases from V and 3 bases from J, with 12 bases between. CDR3 length: 13 amino acids. CDR1 and CDR2 (germline): MNHEY, SVGAGI. The CDR3, as DNA: TGTGCCAGCACAGGGGCCTTAGACTATGGCTACACCTTC. Amino acid sequence: CASTGALDYGYTF.

In this sample, this clone turned up a few times. The chain joins TRBV19 to TRBJ1-5, with D unclear. The CDR3 is 15 amino acids. V was cut by 2 bases and J by 1 base, with 9 bases left in between. Germline CDR1 reads LNHDA; CDR2 reads SQIVND (reference sequence). The DNA of the CDR3 is TGTGCCAGTAGTATATATTCCGGGAGCAATCAGCCCCAGCATTTT. This codes for CASSIYSGSNQPQHF.

J is TRBJ2-7 and V is TRBV19; D perhaps matches TRBD1 (6 bases). With 2 bases removed from V and 7 bases from J, the gap between germline ends came to 18 bases. The CDR3 has 15 residues. Germline V gene data show CDR1 as LNHDA and CDR2 as SQIVND (reference sequence). CDR3 sequence reads: CASSIMWTDREEQYF. The DNA for the CDR3 is TGTGCCAGTAGTATAATGTGGACAGACCGCGAGGAGCAGTACTTC.

CDR3 in amino acids: CASSRPTGAGNTIYF. DNA for the CDR3: TGTGCCAGCAGCCGTCCCACAGGGGCAGGAAACACCATATATTTT. This chain links TRBV7-2 with TRBJ1-3, with 7 bases lining up with TRBD1. Germline V gives CDR1 SGHTA, CDR2 FQGNSA. V shed 5 bases, J shed 4 bases, and the junction held 8 bases outside the gene matches. The CDR3 is 15 residues long. Full variable domain (remainder filled in from reference TRBV7-2 and TRBJ1-3): GAGVSQSPSNKVTEKGKDVELRCDPISGHTALYWYRQSLGQGLEFLIYFQGNSAPDKSGLPSDRFSAERTGGSVSTLTIQRTQQEDSAVYLCASSRPTGAGNTIYFGEGSWLTVV.

CDR3 region: CASSPAGLAAGETQYF. CDR3 nucleotides: TGCGCCAGCAGCCCTGCGGGACTAGCGGCAGGGGAGACCCAGTACTTC. The chain recombines TRBV4-1 with TRBJ2-5; TRBD2 matches at 11 bases. From germline, CDR1 is MGHRA and CDR2 YSYEKL. This CDR3 has 16 amino acids. V lost 4 bases and J lost 5; bases outside the gene matches: 9.

This chain joins TRBV11-3 and TRBJ2-1; 8 positions match TRBD1. The V gene end was trimmed by 8 bases and the J gene end by 1 base; junction bases not matched to a gene: 7. The V gene's germline CDR1 is SGHNT and CDR2 YENEEA. This CDR3 is 15 amino acids long. This CDR3 reads CASGVTGGSYNEQFF. The CDR3 DNA sequence: TGTGCCAGCGGTGTCACAGGGGGGTCCTACAATGAGCAGTTCTTC.

The chain is built from TRBV19 and TRBJ2-4, with D maybe TRBD2 (6 bases). Germline V gives CDR1 LNHDA, CDR2 SQIVND (reference sequence). This CDR3 comprises 16 residues. V was clipped by 5 bases and J by 1 base, with 15 bases between them. CDR3 sequence reads: CASSAETSRAKNIQYF. The CDR3 bases are TGTGCCAGTAGTGCCGAGACTAGTAGGGCCAAAAACATTCAGTACTTC.

V and J are TRBV10-3 and TRBJ2-2; D not certain. Germline V gene data show CDR1 as ENHRY and CDR2 as SYGVKD. With 0 bases removed from V and 9 bases from J, the gap between germline ends came to 5 bases. The CDR3 is made up of 12 amino acids. CDR3 sequence reads: CAISESLRELFF. The CDR3 DNA reads as TGTGCCATCAGTGAGTCCCTTCGGGAGCTGTTTTTT.

The rearrangement uses TRBV5-4 and TRBJ2-1; D unclear. Germline lookup yields CDR1 SGHNT and CDR2 YYREEE (reference sequence). The V gene lost 0 bases and the J gene lost 1 base, with 8 bases spanning the gap. CDR3 length: 15 amino acids. The DNA for the CDR3 is TGTGCCAGCAGCTTGGAGCACAGTTCCTACAATGAGCAGTTCTTC. It specifies CASSLEHSSYNEQFF.

The rearrangement links TRBV4-1 to TRBJ2-3; 12 bases line up with TRBD2. This CDR3 is 16 amino acids long. Unmatched junction bases numbered 7, after V lost 1 base and J lost 8 bases. CDR1 and CDR2 from the germline V gene are MGHRA and YSYEKL. In DNA, the CDR3 is TGCGCCAGCAGCCAAGTTGCTAGCGGGAGGGAGGGTACGCAGTATTTT. Its translation: CASSQVASGREGTQYF.

The chain carries TRBV5-5 and TRBJ1-2; 8 bases fit TRBD1. The trim removed 2 bases at V and 5 bases at J, leaving 11 bases unmatched. Germline V lookup: CDR1 SGHKS, CDR2 YYEKEE (reference sequence). The CDR3 loop spans 16 amino acids. In DNA form, the CDR3 reads TGTGCCAGCAGCTTCCCTGTTCCCGGGACAGGTTATGGCTACACCTTC. Protein product: CASSFPVPGTGYGYTF.

The J gene is TRBJ2-3, the V gene TRBV19; 7 bases match TRBD2. Looked up from germline, CDR1 is LNHDA and CDR2 is SQIVND (reference sequence). The CDR3 runs 15 residues. V was pared by 8 bases and J by 6 bases, with 14 bases of the junction left unmatched. The CDR3 reads CASQHARGGFDTQYF. CDR3 DNA sequence: TGTGCCAGTCAGCACGCCCGCGGGGGATTCGATACGCAGTATTTT. Based on the CDR3 plus reference TRBV19 and TRBJ2-3, the full variable domain is DGGITQSPKYLFRKEGQNVTLSCEQNLNHDAMYWYRQDPGQGLRLIYYSQIVNDFQKGDIAEGYSVSREKKESFPLTVTSAQKNPTAFYLCASQHARGGFDTQYFGPGTRLTVL.

This chain connects TRBV15 to TRBJ2-5; no firm D call. Per germline, CDR1 LNHNV and CDR2 YYDKDF (reference sequence). Trimming took off 1 base at V and 0 bases at J, with 12 bases between the two ends. This CDR3 comprises 16 residues. CDR3 sequence reads: CATSRGPRLYQETQYF. CDR3 DNA sequence: TGTGCCACCAGCAGAGGACCTAGACTGTACCAAGAGACCCAGTACTTC.

The chain has TRBV7-2 and TRBJ1-1; a weak D match, TRBD1 (5 bases). There are 15 residues in the CDR3. Germline loops: CDR1 SGHTA, CDR2 FQGNSA. Trimming took 3 bases from V and 4 from J, leaving 15 bases between them. The CDR3 DNA reads as TGTGCCAGCAGCTTTTTTAGGGGTTGGGGCACTGAAGCTTTCTTT. It translates to CASSFFRGWGTEAFF.

The DNA of the CDR3 is TGTGCCAGCAGCCCCCTCGGGGGAGAGCAGTACTTC. It translates to CASSPLGGEQYF. This rearrangement joins TRBV6-6 to TRBJ2-7; D is possibly TRBD2 (6 bases). CDR1 MNHNY and CDR2 SVGAGI come from the germline V gene (reference sequence). V was trimmed by 6 bases and J by 7 bases, leaving 13 bases between them. The CDR3 totals 12 residues.

CDR3: CASSETSVHEQYF. CDR3 nucleotide sequence: TGTGCCAGCAGCGAGACTAGCGTCCACGAGCAGTACTTC. The chain carries TRBV6-6 and TRBJ2-7; 8 bases align to TRBD2. Losses at the gene ends were 6 bases for V and 5 bases for J; bases not matched to a gene: 6. The CDR3 spans 13 residues. Germline V CDR1 and CDR2: MNHNY, SVGAGI (reference sequence).

This sequence joins TRBV19 and TRBJ1-5, with TRBD1 identical over 7 bases. Germline assignment: CDR1 LNHDA and CDR2 SQIVND (reference sequence). This CDR3 spans 18 amino acids. The trim removed 6 bases at V and 1 base at J, leaving 15 bases unmatched. The CDR3 protein is CASSPRQGTLRSNQPQHF. DNA for the CDR3: TGTGCCAGTAGCCCCCGACAGGGTACTCTTCGAAGCAATCAGCCCCAGCATTTT.

The chain recombines TRBV7-9 with TRBJ2-1; 7 positions match TRBD2. V lost 3 bases to trimming and J lost 2 bases; unmatched junction nucleotides: 7. This CDR3 is built from 16 residues. Germline CDR1 reads SEHNR; CDR2 reads FQNEAQ (reference sequence). CDR3 coding DNA: TGTGCCAGCAGCTTCCTAGCGGAGGGTCCCTACAATGAGCAGTTCTTC. Protein sequence: CASSFLAEGPYNEQFF.

This chain connects TRBV6-1 to TRBJ2-1, with 7 bases fitting TRBD2. Losses at the gene ends were 7 bases for V and 4 bases for J; bases not matched to a gene: 7. The CDR3 length is 14 residues. CDR1 and CDR2 (germline): MNHNS, SASEGT. The CDR3, as DNA: TGTGCCAGCATTCTAGCGGAGAGGTACAATGAGCAGTTCTTC. It codes for CASILAERYNEQFF.

The chain recombines TRBV30 with TRBJ1-2; perhaps TRBD1 as D (5 bases). The CDR3 extends over 13 amino acids. Per the germline V gene, CDR1 is GTSNPN and CDR2 is SVGIG (reference sequence). The V end was cut by 0 bases, the J end by 8 bases, with 13 bases between. The DNA of the CDR3 is TGTGCCTGGAGTGTACCGGCAGGGAGGGGCTACACCTTC. The encoded protein is CAWSVPAGRGYTF.

This clone has more than one count but fewer than ten. The J gene is TRBJ2-7, the V gene TRBV6-1; TRBD2 might be the D (5 bases). The CDR3 sequence is 14 residues long. V lost 5 bases, J lost 3 bases, and 14 bases lay in between. Germline CDR1 is MNHNS and CDR2 is SASEGT. This chain's CDR3 is CASSSAGPNYEQYF. DNA of the CDR3: TGTGCCAGCAGTTCCGCGGGCCCAAACTACGAGCAGTACTTC.